One T cell receptor beta chain is described in this entry. What it binds is unknown. The V and J ends lost 4 bases and 6 bases respectively, with 4 bases between them. Germline assignment: CDR1 SNHLY and CDR2 FYNNEI. There are 11 residues in the CDR3. It was version v3.0 of the immunoSEQ assay that was run at survey level. Generated by immunoSEQ multiplex PCR, the TCRdb table keeps only in-frame clones and is missing some. The table has about 30,000 clones, 80% seen once. This sample is drawn from a study of long-term antiretroviral therapy in people with HIV. Study findings and constraints: Control repertoires displayed wider CDR3 length ranges than the HIV repertoires. Repertoire composition at all time points was dominated by clones that had expanded before ART. After ART, diversity increased yet remained lower than transplant donor controls.

The source is a man aged 35 to 55 with HIV. V usage is TRBV2 and J usage is TRBJ1-5; D is unclear. The sample here was unsorted PBMCs, taken 0.3 years after starting antiretroviral therapy. The CDR3 loop is CASSVGQPQHF. CDR3 coding DNA: TGTGCCAGCAGTGTGGGTCAGCCCCAGCATTTT.